This T cell receptor beta chain was identified during a study of blood T cell repertoires in COVID-19. Study summary: The analysed material was cDNA or gDNA that came from T cells, B-cell-depleted T cells, or PBMCs.

In the authors' methods: Researchers report that nucleated cell counts were estimated from reference gene primer amplification. Profiled with immunoSEQ multiplex PCR; TCRdb holds only in-frame clones, not every one. V and J calls plus clone size are reproduced from that table; the DNA served to infer D and trimming. The data contain under 350,000 clones, roughly 89% of them singletons. The CDR3 length is 15 residues. The germline gives CDR1 MNHNY, CDR2 SVGAGI (reference sequence). The junction had 7 bases not matched to a gene; V was cut back by 1 base and J by 7 bases. The chain employs TRBV6-6 and TRBJ1-2; TRBD1 matches 9 bases. Sequences were obtained from peripheral blood. The sequence came from a man aged 35 to 55 with acute or convalescent COVID-19. The CDR3 spells CASSYFRDRVGGYTF. The CDR3 DNA is TGTGCCAGCAGTTACTTCCGGGACAGGGTGGGTGGCTACACCTTC.